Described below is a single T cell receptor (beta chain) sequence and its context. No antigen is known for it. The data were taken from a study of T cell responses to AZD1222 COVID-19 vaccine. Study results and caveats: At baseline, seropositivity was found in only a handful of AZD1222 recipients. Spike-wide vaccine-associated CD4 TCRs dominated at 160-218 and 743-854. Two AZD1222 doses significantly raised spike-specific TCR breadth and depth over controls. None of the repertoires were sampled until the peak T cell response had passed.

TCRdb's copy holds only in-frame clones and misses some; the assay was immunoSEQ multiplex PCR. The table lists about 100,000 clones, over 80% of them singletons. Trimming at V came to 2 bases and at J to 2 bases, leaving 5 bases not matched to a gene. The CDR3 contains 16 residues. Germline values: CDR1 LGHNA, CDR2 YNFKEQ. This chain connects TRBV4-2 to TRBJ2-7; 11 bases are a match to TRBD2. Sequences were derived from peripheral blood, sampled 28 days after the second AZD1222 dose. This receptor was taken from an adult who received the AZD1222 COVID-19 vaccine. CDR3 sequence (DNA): TGTGCCAGCAGCCAACCCGGGACTAGCGGTACCTACGAGCAGTACTTC. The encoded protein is CASSQPGTSGTYEQYF.